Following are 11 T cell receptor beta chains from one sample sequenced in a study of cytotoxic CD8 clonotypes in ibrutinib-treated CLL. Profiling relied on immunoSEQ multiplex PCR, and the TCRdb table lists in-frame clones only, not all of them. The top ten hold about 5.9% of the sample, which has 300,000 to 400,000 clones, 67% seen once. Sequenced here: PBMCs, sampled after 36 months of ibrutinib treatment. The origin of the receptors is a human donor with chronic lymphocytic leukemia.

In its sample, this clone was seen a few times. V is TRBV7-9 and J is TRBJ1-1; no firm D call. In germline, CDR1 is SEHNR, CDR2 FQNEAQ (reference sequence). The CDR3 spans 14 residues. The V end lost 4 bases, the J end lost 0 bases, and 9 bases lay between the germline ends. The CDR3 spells CASSSSGMNTEAFF. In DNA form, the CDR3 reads TGTGCCAGCAGCTCGAGCGGTATGAACACTGAAGCTTTCTTT.

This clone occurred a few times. The CDR3 sequence: CASREGEDYGYTF. The CDR3 nucleotides read TGTGCCAGCAGGGAGGGGGAGGACTATGGCTACACCTTC. The chain employs TRBV25-1 and TRBJ1-2, with TRBD1 as a possible D gene (6 bases). Germline CDR1 MGHDK, CDR2 SYGVNS. Trimming cost V 6 bases and J 3 bases, with 11 bases left between them. The CDR3 contains 13 residues.

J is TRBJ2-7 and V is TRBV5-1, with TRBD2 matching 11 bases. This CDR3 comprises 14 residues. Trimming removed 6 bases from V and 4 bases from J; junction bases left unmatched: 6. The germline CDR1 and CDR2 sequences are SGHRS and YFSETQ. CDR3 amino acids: CASKETSGDYEQYF. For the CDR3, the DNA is TGCGCCAGCAAAGAGACTAGCGGGGATTACGAGCAGTACTTC.

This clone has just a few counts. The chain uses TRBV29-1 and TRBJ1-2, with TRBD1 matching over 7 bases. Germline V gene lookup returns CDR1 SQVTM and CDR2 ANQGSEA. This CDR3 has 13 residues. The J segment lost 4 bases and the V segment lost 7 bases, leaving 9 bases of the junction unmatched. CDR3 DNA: TGCAGCGCCGAGGACAGGCCGCTCTATGGCTACACCTTC. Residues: CSAEDRPLYGYTF. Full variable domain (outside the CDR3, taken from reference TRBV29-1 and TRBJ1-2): SAVISQKPSRDICQRGTSLTIQCQVDSQVTMMFWYRQQPGQSLTLIATANQGSEATYESGFVIDKFPISRPNLTFSTLTVSNMSPEDSSIYLCSAEDRPLYGYTFGSGTRLTVV.

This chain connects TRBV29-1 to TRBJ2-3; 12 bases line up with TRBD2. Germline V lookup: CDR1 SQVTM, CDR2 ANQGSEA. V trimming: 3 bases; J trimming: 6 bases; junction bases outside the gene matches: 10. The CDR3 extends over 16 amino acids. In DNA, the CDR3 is TGCAGCGTTGATCCGGGACTAGCGGGTATAGGGGATACGCAGTATTTT. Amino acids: CSVDPGLAGIGDTQYF.

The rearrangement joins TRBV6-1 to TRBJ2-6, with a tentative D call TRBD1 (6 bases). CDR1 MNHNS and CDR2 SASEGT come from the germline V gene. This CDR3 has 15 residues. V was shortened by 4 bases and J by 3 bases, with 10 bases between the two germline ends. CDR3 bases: TGTGCCAGCAGTGTAAGGGGGTATGGGGCCAACGTCCTGACTTTC. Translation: CASSVRGYGANVLTF.

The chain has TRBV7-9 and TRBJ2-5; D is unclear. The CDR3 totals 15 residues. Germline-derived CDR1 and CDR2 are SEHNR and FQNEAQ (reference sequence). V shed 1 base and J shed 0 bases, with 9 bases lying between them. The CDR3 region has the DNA TGTGCCAGCAGCTTAGTAGTAGGAGACCAAGAGACCCAGTACTTC. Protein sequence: CASSLVVGDQETQYF.

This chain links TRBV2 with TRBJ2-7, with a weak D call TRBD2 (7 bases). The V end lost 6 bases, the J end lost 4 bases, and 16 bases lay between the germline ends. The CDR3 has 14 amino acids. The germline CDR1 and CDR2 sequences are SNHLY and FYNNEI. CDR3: CASSGGSGAYEQYF. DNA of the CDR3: TGTGCCAGCAGCGGGGGGTCGGGGGCTTACGAGCAGTACTTC.

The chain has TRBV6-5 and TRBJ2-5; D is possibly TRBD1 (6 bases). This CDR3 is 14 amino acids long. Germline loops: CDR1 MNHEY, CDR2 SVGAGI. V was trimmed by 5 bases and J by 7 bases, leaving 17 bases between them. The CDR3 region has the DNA TGTGCCAGCAGTCACCGGGACACGGGAACGACCCAGTACTTC. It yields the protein CASSHRDTGTTQYF.

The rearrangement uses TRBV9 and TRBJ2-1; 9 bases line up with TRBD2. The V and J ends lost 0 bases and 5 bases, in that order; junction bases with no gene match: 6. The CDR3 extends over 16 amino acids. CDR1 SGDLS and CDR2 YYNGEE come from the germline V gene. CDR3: CASSVAPLAGNNEQFF. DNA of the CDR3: TGTGCCAGCAGCGTAGCACCTCTAGCGGGAAACAATGAGCAGTTCTTC.

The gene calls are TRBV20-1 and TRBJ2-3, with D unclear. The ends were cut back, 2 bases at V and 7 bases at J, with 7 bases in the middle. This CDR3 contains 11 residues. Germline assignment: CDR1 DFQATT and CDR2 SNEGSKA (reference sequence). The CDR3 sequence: CSARLDYTQYF. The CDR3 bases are TGCAGTGCTAGACTAGACTATACGCAGTATTTT.